The 6 T cell receptor beta chains listed next were all sequenced from one sample in a study of blood T cell repertoires in COVID-19. Clones were read by immunoSEQ multiplex PCR, and TCRdb kept only the in-frame ones, dropping some. The sample includes about 260,000 clones, 86% of them seen just once. Specimen: PBMCs or T cells enriched from blood (not recorded which). These receptors came from a woman aged 45-65 years who had recovered from COVID-19.

The chain joins TRBV12-3 or TRBV12-4 to TRBJ2-1; 8 positions agree with TRBD2. V was pared by 10 bases and J by 7 bases, with 9 bases of the junction left unmatched. The length of the CDR3 is 13 residues. The CDR3 nucleotides are TGTGCCACCCAGGGGCTAGCGGGTAATGAGCAGTTCTTC. It translates to CATQGLAGNEQFF.

The rearrangement links TRBV5-3 to TRBJ2-1; 7 bases line up with TRBD2. TRBV5-3 is an ORF; its function is uncertain. With V trimmed by 0 bases and J by 9 bases, 12 bases remained unmatched. This CDR3 comprises 16 residues. The CDR3 spells CARSLDHGLEGGEQFF. The CDR3, as DNA: TGTGCCAGAAGCTTGGATCATGGACTAGAAGGCGGTGAGCAGTTCTTC.

This clone has just one count. V usage is TRBV25-1 and J usage is TRBJ2-5; 9 bases fit TRBD1. With V trimmed by 3 bases and J by 5 bases, 10 bases remained unmatched. Germline V gene sequence: CDR1 MGHDK, CDR2 SYGVNS. The CDR3 extends over 16 amino acids. The CDR3, as DNA: TGTGCCAGCAGTGATATAACCGGGACAGGGTTGGAGACCCAGTACTTC. Its translation is CASSDITGTGLETQYF.

The chain couples TRBV30 to TRBJ2-3, with a tentative D call TRBD2 (6 bases). V shed 3 bases and J shed 2 bases, with 18 bases lying between them. Germline V lookup: CDR1 GTSNPN, CDR2 SVGIG (reference sequence). The CDR3 runs 16 residues. CDR3 sequence (DNA): TGTGCCTGGAGCAGAGGTTTAGCGGAGTCCACAGATACGCAGTATTTT. Translating gives CAWSRGLAESTDTQYF.

The CDR3 DNA sequence: TGTGCCAGCAGTAATAGCGGGACCGGGGAGCTGTTTTTT. It is translated as CASSNSGTGELFF. The chain combines TRBV7-8 with TRBJ2-2, with 7 positions matching TRBD2. Germline V CDR1 and CDR2: SGHVS, FQNEAQ. The CDR3 sequence is 13 residues long. Trimming cost V 6 bases and J 5 bases; bases outside gene matches: 3.

This clone was seen more than once but under ten times. This sequence joins TRBV6-2 or TRBV6-3 and TRBJ2-6; D is unresolved. V was clipped by 5 bases and J by 0 bases, with 11 bases between them. This CDR3 contains 16 residues. The germline V gene has CDR1 MNHEY and CDR2 SVGEGT. DNA of the CDR3: TGTGCCAGCAGTACGACATTTAGCTCTGGGGCCAACGTCCTGACTTTC. It is translated as CASSTTFSSGANVLTF.